This is a list of T cell receptor beta chains from one sample in a study of Graves' ophthalmopathy and Graves' hyperthyroidism. TCRdb independently ran MiXCR on the multiplex PCR reads; one entry per CDR3 protein. This table has some 360,000 distinct CDR3 sequences, about a sixth appearing once. Sequencing was done on a sample of peripheral blood. The receptors were gathered from an adult woman with stable Graves' hyperthyroidism. Each CDR3 is given with its conserved first and last residue. D genes are given only for firm matches. Rows may omit the clone size; those that give it use once, few, many or a size class.

J gene	clone size	V gene	D gene	CDR3 DNA	CDR3 protein
TRBJ1-2	many	TRBV30	-	TGTGCCTGGAGTGTAGGGCAGTATGGCTACACCTTC	CAWSVGQYGYTF
TRBJ1-1	many	TRBV9	-	TGTGCCAGCAGTAGGGACGTAAAGGTCACTGAAGCTTTCTTT	CASSRDVKVTEAFF
TRBJ2-7	many	TRBV11-1	-	TGTGCCAGCAGCCCGGGGGACGGCTCCTACGAGCAGTACTTC	CASSPGDGSYEQYF
TRBJ1-1	-	TRBV2	TRBD1	TGTGCCAGCAGTGCATGGGACAGGGGAGCTTTCTTT	CASSAWDRGAFF
TRBJ2-7	-	TRBV9	TRBD2	TGTGCCAGCAGCGTAACCGGGAGGGCCGGCTACGAGCAGTACTTC	CASSVTGRAGYEQYF
TRBJ1-1	many	TRBV28	TRBD1	TGTGCCAACTTCTTCAGGGGGCGCGGTTTCACTGAAGCTTTCTTT	CANFFRGRGFTEAFF
TRBJ2-4	many	TRBV6-1	-	TGTGCCAGCAGTGAATATTGGGGGCAGGGTGGTGCCAAAAACATTAAGTACTTC	CASSEYWGQGGAKNIKYF
TRBJ1-1	many	TRBV6-2/TRBV6-3	TRBD1	TGTGCCAGCAGTTACGAGCGGGGACAGGGAGGCAGAAACACTGAAGCTTTCTTT	CASSYERGQGGRNTEAFF
TRBJ1-1	-	TRBV6-1	-	TGTGCCAGCAGTGTGCCGCGCGTCTCGAACACTGAAGCTTTCTTT	CASSVPRVSNTEAFF
TRBJ2-5	many	TRBV3-1	-	TGTGCCAGCAGCCTCTATACCCCTAGCGATGAAGAGACCCAGTACTTC	CASSLYTPSDEETQYF
TRBJ1-5	few	TRBV30	-	TGTGCCTGGAGTCAGGGATCGAGTCAGCCCCAGCATTTT	CAWSQGSSQPQHF
TRBJ2-7	many	TRBV10-3	TRBD1	TGTGCCATCAGTGAGCGACAGGGATCCTACGAGCAGTACTTC	CAISERQGSYEQYF
TRBJ2-2	many	TRBV29-1	TRBD1	TGCAGCGTTGAAGATTTCAGGGGGCGGACCGGGGAGCTGTTTTTT	CSVEDFRGRTGELFF
TRBJ2-2	few	TRBV29-1	TRBD2	TGCAGCGCTCGGGATAGCGGGAGCACCGGGGAGCTGTTTTTT	CSARDSGSTGELFF
TRBJ1-1	many	TRBV2	-	TGTGCCAGCTCCCTCATGGGGGGGCTAGTCACTGAAGCTTTCTTT	CASSLMGGLVTEAFF
TRBJ2-7	many	TRBV25-1	-	TGTGCCAGCAGTGAGACCCCCTACGAGCAGTACTTC	CASSETPYEQYF
TRBJ2-7	few	TRBV7-2	-	TGTGCCAGCAGCTTAGTTAACTTTGAGGAGCAGTACTTC	CASSLVNFEEQYF
TRBJ1-1	once	TRBV6-1	TRBD1	TGTGCCAGCAGAAGCAGGGGGCGCGGGAACACTGAAGCTTTCTTT	CASRSRGRGNTEAFF
TRBJ2-7	many	TRBV10-3	TRBD2	TGTGCCATCAGTTGGGGACTAGCGGAAAACTACGAGCAGTACTTC	CAISWGLAENYEQYF
TRBJ2-7	few	TRBV18	-	TGTGCCACTCAATGGGGAGGCGAGCAGTACTTC	CATQWGGEQYF
TRBJ2-5	many	TRBV12-3/TRBV12-4	-	TGTGCCAGCAGTCTACTAGTTGGCGCAGAGACCCAGTACTTC	CASSLLVGAETQYF
TRBJ2-7	many	TRBV10-3	TRBD2	TGTGCCACCAGGGGACTAGCAGATTACTACGAGCAGTACTTC	CATRGLADYYEQYF
TRBJ2-5	many	TRBV28	-	TGTGCCAGCAGTTTTGGGACCCAAGAGACCCAGTACTTC	CASSFGTQETQYF
TRBJ1-5	few	TRBV20-1	-	TGCAGTGCTAGAGGGACCCGACGGCATCAGCCCCAGCATTTT	CSARGTRRHQPQHF
TRBJ2-7	many	TRBV29-1	-	TGCAGCGTTGAAAGCGAGAGCTCCTACGAGCAGTACTTC	CSVESESSYEQYF
TRBJ2-2	many	TRBV15	-	TGTGCCACCAGCAGGGAGGCCCGGGACACCGAAAACACCGGGGAGCTGTTTTTT	CATSREARDTENTGELFF
TRBJ1-1	-	TRBV6-1	-	TGTGCCAGCAGTACTAAAGCTTTCTTT	CASSTKAFF
TRBJ2-3	many	TRBV27	-	TGTGCCAGCAGTTTCCCCAACACAGATACGCAGTATTTT	CASSFPNTDTQYF
TRBJ2-7	many	TRBV6-1	TRBD2	TGTGCCAGCAGTGGGCCGGGACTAGGTGTCTACGAGCAGTACTTC	CASSGPGLGVYEQYF
TRBJ1-1	many	TRBV4-1	-	TGCGCCAGCAAGTTACAAGTTAAGGGTGAAGCTTTCTTT	CASKLQVKGEAFF
TRBJ1-5	many	TRBV19	-	TGTGCCAGTAGTATTGGGACGGCAAATCAGCCCCAGCATTTT	CASSIGTANQPQHF
TRBJ1-5	many	TRBV7-7	-	TGTGCTAGCAGCTTAGAAGGTTGGAGACACCTGGGCAATCAGCCCCAGCATTTT	CASSLEGWRHLGNQPQHF
TRBJ1-2	few	TRBV30	-	TGTGCCTGGAGTGTACGGTCTGGGTATGGCTACACCTTC	CAWSVRSGYGYTF
TRBJ1-1	many	TRBV20-1	-	TGCAGTGCTAGAGGATTGGGGGGAGAAACTGAAGCTTTCTTT	CSARGLGGETEAFF
TRBJ2-4	many	TRBV20-1	TRBD2	TGCAGTTCATCTTTAGCGGGACGAAACATTCAGTACTTC	CSSSLAGRNIQYF
TRBJ2-7	many	TRBV28	-	TGTGCCAGCAGTTTACTGGGCGGTACCTACGAGCAGTACTTC	CASSLLGGTYEQYF
TRBJ1-1	many	TRBV10-3	-	TGTGCCACCCGAGGCACGGACACTGAAGCTTTCTTT	CATRGTDTEAFF
TRBJ1-2	-	TRBV11-2	-	TGTGCCAGCAGCTCCTCCGGGACGTATGGCTACACCTTC	CASSSSGTYGYTF
TRBJ2-5	many	TRBV7-3	-	TGTGCCAGCAGCTTGTGGCCTTCAGGTCAAGAGACCCAGTACTTC	CASSLWPSGQETQYF
TRBJ1-1	many	TRBV10-2	-	TGCGCCAGCAGAGAGCAAATGAACACTGAAGCTTTCTTT	CASREQMNTEAFF
TRBJ1-2	many	TRBV12-3/TRBV12-4	-	TGTGCCAGCAGTTTCCCCGGGAACTATGGCTACACCTTC	CASSFPGNYGYTF
TRBJ2-5	many	TRBV5-1	TRBD2	TGCGCCAGCAGCGGAGGGACTAGCTCTAAGGGGACCCAGTACTTC	CASSGGTSSKGTQYF
TRBJ1-1	-	TRBV6-1	-	TGTGCCAGCACTAAGGCCTCGGGGCCTATGAACACTGAAGCTTTCTTT	CASTKASGPMNTEAFF